Listed below are T cell receptor beta chains from one sample, sequenced in a study of cytomegalovirus exposure and HLA in healthy donors. Assay: immunoSEQ multiplex PCR; the TCRdb copy retains only in-frame clones and omits some. The sample has 150,000 or so clones; about 74% are singletons. The source material was PBMCs. Receptors originate from a young man in good health and CMV-seropositive. Each CDR3 is given with its conserved first and last residue. D genes are given only for firm matches. Clone sizes are given selectively: once, few, many, or a class where the clone is expanded.

d_call: NA; j_call: TRBJ1-2; clone_size: NA; v_call: TRBV28; cdr3_nt: TGTGCCAGCAGACCTCCTCGGGCCACCGGGAACGGCTACACCTTC; cdr3_aa: CASRPPRATGNGYTF
d_call: TRBD1; j_call: TRBJ1-3; clone_size: few; v_call: TRBV19; cdr3_nt: TGTGCCAGTAGTTCTCGCGGGACAGGAAAGGGAAACACCATATATTTT; cdr3_aa: CASSSRGTGKGNTIYF
d_call: TRBD1; j_call: TRBJ1-1; clone_size: NA; v_call: TRBV19; cdr3_nt: TGTGCCAGTACCAAGACAGGGGTTAACACTGAAGCTTTCTTT; cdr3_aa: CASTKTGVNTEAFF
d_call: NA; j_call: TRBJ2-5; clone_size: NA; v_call: TRBV7-2; cdr3_nt: TGTGCCAGCAGTCCAGGGCGTCGGGAGACCCAGTACTTC; cdr3_aa: CASSPGRRETQYF
d_call: NA; j_call: TRBJ2-1; clone_size: few; v_call: TRBV5-5; cdr3_nt: TGTGCCAGCAGCTGGGGGGACTTTTACAATGAGCAGTTCTTC; cdr3_aa: CASSWGDFYNEQFF
d_call: NA; j_call: TRBJ1-4; clone_size: NA; v_call: TRBV6-6; cdr3_nt: TGTGCCAGCAGCCTCGACAGTGCTGGAACTAATGAAAAACTGTTTTTT; cdr3_aa: CASSLDSAGTNEKLFF
d_call: TRBD1; j_call: TRBJ1-2; clone_size: NA; v_call: TRBV19; cdr3_nt: TGTGCCAGTAGATGGACAGGTTACTATGGCTACACCTTC; cdr3_aa: CASRWTGYYGYTF
d_call: NA; j_call: TRBJ1-2; clone_size: NA; v_call: TRBV5-1; cdr3_nt: TGCGCCAGCAGCTCAGAACTCACGAGGTATGGCTACACCTTC; cdr3_aa: CASSSELTRYGYTF
d_call: NA; j_call: TRBJ1-3; clone_size: NA; v_call: TRBV5-1; cdr3_nt: TGCGCCAGCAGCTCCGGTCCAGGGGCGAGCTCTGGAAACACCATATATTTT; cdr3_aa: CASSSGPGASSGNTIYF
d_call: NA; j_call: TRBJ2-7; clone_size: NA; v_call: TRBV5-1; cdr3_nt: TGCGCCAGCAGCTTGGCCGCAGGGCTCGAGCAGTACTTC; cdr3_aa: CASSLAAGLEQYF
d_call: TRBD1; j_call: TRBJ2-7; clone_size: few; v_call: TRBV6-1; cdr3_nt: TGTGCCAGCAGGCCCGGGACAGGGGTGAGCGAGCAGTACTTC; cdr3_aa: CASRPGTGVSEQYF
d_call: TRBD1; j_call: TRBJ1-1; clone_size: few; v_call: TRBV20-1; cdr3_nt: TGCAGTGCTAGAGCCGAGGGGGCGGCTTTCTTT; cdr3_aa: CSARAEGAAFF
d_call: TRBD2; j_call: TRBJ2-2; clone_size: NA; v_call: TRBV7-6; cdr3_nt: TGTGCCAGCAGGTTCCGGAGCGGGAGCACCGGGGAGCTGTTTTTT; cdr3_aa: CASRFRSGSTGELFF
d_call: NA; j_call: TRBJ2-7; clone_size: NA; v_call: TRBV27; cdr3_nt: TGTGCCAGCAGTCAACAGGGTTTCAACTACGAGCAGTACTTC; cdr3_aa: CASSQQGFNYEQYF
d_call: NA; j_call: TRBJ2-5; clone_size: NA; v_call: TRBV6-1; cdr3_nt: TGTGCCAGCAGTGATGCGGGTTACCAAGAGACCCAGTACTTC; cdr3_aa: CASSDAGYQETQYF
d_call: NA; j_call: TRBJ1-1; clone_size: NA; v_call: TRBV25-1; cdr3_nt: TGTGCCAGCAGTTTCCCCTGGGACACCTTGAACACTGAAGCTTTCTTT; cdr3_aa: CASSFPWDTLNTEAFF
d_call: NA; j_call: TRBJ2-6; clone_size: NA; v_call: TRBV5-1; cdr3_nt: TGCGCCAGCAGCTTGGGACTTGACGGCAACGTCCTGACTTTC; cdr3_aa: CASSLGLDGNVLTF
d_call: TRBD1; j_call: TRBJ2-7; clone_size: NA; v_call: TRBV5-1; cdr3_nt: TGCGCCAGCAGCTTTGGACAGGTCCTTAACGAGCAGTACTTC; cdr3_aa: CASSFGQVLNEQYF
d_call: NA; j_call: TRBJ1-1; clone_size: NA; v_call: TRBV6-1; cdr3_nt: TGTGCCAGCAGTGAGGGCTTGAACACTGAAGCTTTCTTT; cdr3_aa: CASSEGLNTEAFF
d_call: NA; j_call: TRBJ1-3; clone_size: NA; v_call: TRBV4-1; cdr3_nt: TGCGCCAGCAGCCAACGTCCCGGGACATCGGGAACTGGAAACACCATATATTTT; cdr3_aa: CASSQRPGTSGTGNTIYF
d_call: NA; j_call: TRBJ2-4; clone_size: NA; v_call: TRBV28; cdr3_nt: TGTGCCAGCAGCCGGGAAAGGGTAGCCAAAAACATTCAGTACTTC; cdr3_aa: CASSRERVAKNIQYF
d_call: NA; j_call: TRBJ1-5; clone_size: NA; v_call: TRBV28; cdr3_nt: TGTGCCAGCAGTCCTTCGGGGAGCCATCAGCCCCAGCATTTT; cdr3_aa: CASSPSGSHQPQHF
d_call: TRBD1; j_call: TRBJ2-3; clone_size: once; v_call: TRBV27; cdr3_nt: TGTGCCGTCGGGACAGGGGGCGCAGATACGCAGTATTTT; cdr3_aa: CAVGTGGADTQYF
d_call: TRBD2; j_call: TRBJ2-1; clone_size: NA; v_call: TRBV7-7; cdr3_nt: TGTGCTAGCAGCTTAGGCTGGAGCGGGGGGAACAATGAGCAGTTCTTC; cdr3_aa: CASSLGWSGGNNEQFF
d_call: TRBD1; j_call: TRBJ1-4; clone_size: NA; v_call: TRBV19; cdr3_nt: TGTGCCAGTAGTATACCGGACAGGGGTTTTGGAACTAATGAAAAACTGTTTTTT; cdr3_aa: CASSIPDRGFGTNEKLFF
d_call: TRBD1; j_call: TRBJ2-7; clone_size: NA; v_call: TRBV5-4; cdr3_nt: TGTGCCAGCAGACCGACAGGGGACGGCTACGAGCAGTACTTC; cdr3_aa: CASRPTGDGYEQYF
d_call: NA; j_call: TRBJ2-7; clone_size: NA; v_call: TRBV4-3; cdr3_nt: TGCGCCAGCAGCCAAGATCGAATCGGGGGGCCCGGCGAGCAGTACTTC; cdr3_aa: CASSQDRIGGPGEQYF
d_call: TRBD2; j_call: TRBJ2-2; clone_size: few; v_call: TRBV4-3; cdr3_nt: TGCGCCAGCAGCCAACTAGCGGGACCCGGGGAGCTGTTTTTT; cdr3_aa: CASSQLAGPGELFF
d_call: NA; j_call: TRBJ1-5; clone_size: few; v_call: TRBV19; cdr3_nt: TGTGCCAGTAGTATACCTGGCAATCAGCCCCAGCATTTT; cdr3_aa: CASSIPGNQPQHF
d_call: TRBD1; j_call: TRBJ1-3; clone_size: once; v_call: TRBV4-3; cdr3_nt: TGCGCCAGCAGCCGCTTGACAGGGTCTGGAAACACCATATATTTT; cdr3_aa: CASSRLTGSGNTIYF
d_call: NA; j_call: TRBJ2-5; clone_size: NA; v_call: TRBV6-1; cdr3_nt: TGTGCCAGCAGTCCGACAGGGAGGGAGACCCAGTACTTC; cdr3_aa: CASSPTGRETQYF
d_call: NA; j_call: TRBJ2-3; clone_size: NA; v_call: TRBV6-4; cdr3_nt: TGTGCCAGCAGTGACAGGGGGTTCTTGCCAGATACGCAGTATTTT; cdr3_aa: CASSDRGFLPDTQYF
d_call: NA; j_call: TRBJ2-7; clone_size: NA; v_call: TRBV21-1; cdr3_nt: TGTGCCAGCAGCAGAACCGGGACAGGGGGCGACGAGCAGTACTTC; cdr3_aa: CASSRTGTGGDEQYF
d_call: NA; j_call: TRBJ2-5; clone_size: NA; v_call: TRBV4-1; cdr3_nt: TGCGCCAGCAGCCAACCAGGCCAGCCCCAAGAGACCCAGTACTTC; cdr3_aa: CASSQPGQPQETQYF
d_call: NA; j_call: TRBJ2-7; clone_size: NA; v_call: TRBV29-1; cdr3_nt: TGCAGCGTTGGGGCAGGCCGCTACGAGCAGTACTTC; cdr3_aa: CSVGAGRYEQYF
d_call: NA; j_call: TRBJ2-1; clone_size: NA; v_call: TRBV28; cdr3_nt: TGTGCCAGCAGTTTACTTGCAGGGTCGATCAATGAGCAGTTCTTC; cdr3_aa: CASSLLAGSINEQFF
d_call: NA; j_call: TRBJ1-5; clone_size: few; v_call: TRBV27; cdr3_nt: TGTGCCAGCAGTCATGGGCGACAGGAGCACAATCAGCCCCAGCATTTT; cdr3_aa: CASSHGRQEHNQPQHF
d_call: TRBD2; j_call: TRBJ2-2; clone_size: NA; v_call: TRBV19; cdr3_nt: TGTGCCAGTAGTGCTCTAGCGGGAGGGCGCACCGGGGAGCTGTTTTTT; cdr3_aa: CASSALAGGRTGELFF
d_call: TRBD2; j_call: TRBJ2-2; clone_size: few; v_call: TRBV29-1; cdr3_nt: TGCAGCGTTGAAGTGCCAGCGGGAGGGCCCGGGGAGCTGTTTTTT; cdr3_aa: CSVEVPAGGPGELFF
d_call: NA; j_call: TRBJ2-7; clone_size: NA; v_call: TRBV5-1; cdr3_nt: TGCGCCAGCAGCTTGGGTCTAGCGCACTCCTACGAGCAGTACTTC; cdr3_aa: CASSLGLAHSYEQYF
d_call: NA; j_call: TRBJ2-1; clone_size: NA; v_call: TRBV29-1; cdr3_nt: TGCAGCGCCGCACCCAGGGGCGGTGAGCAGTTCTTC; cdr3_aa: CSAAPRGGEQFF
d_call: NA; j_call: TRBJ2-5; clone_size: NA; v_call: TRBV6-5; cdr3_nt: TGTGCCAGCAGTCTCAGGGTTGGGCAGACCCAGTACTTC; cdr3_aa: CASSLRVGQTQYF
d_call: NA; j_call: TRBJ1-1; clone_size: few; v_call: TRBV4-1; cdr3_nt: TGCGCCAGCAGCCCCCTGACAGACACCTTGAACACTGAAGCTTTCTTT; cdr3_aa: CASSPLTDTLNTEAFF
d_call: NA; j_call: TRBJ2-3; clone_size: NA; v_call: TRBV27; cdr3_nt: TGTGCCAGCAGTCCTCGTCAGAGGGCAGATACGCAGTATTTT; cdr3_aa: CASSPRQRADTQYF
d_call: TRBD1; j_call: TRBJ2-7; clone_size: once; v_call: TRBV13; cdr3_nt: TGTGCCAGCAGTCAGACAGGGTCCGGGGAGCAGTACTTC; cdr3_aa: CASSQTGSGEQYF
d_call: TRBD2; j_call: TRBJ2-7; clone_size: few; v_call: TRBV5-1; cdr3_nt: TGCGCCAGCAGCTTGGCCCTCCCGGCTAGCGGGAGATACGAGCAGTACTTC; cdr3_aa: CASSLALPASGRYEQYF
d_call: TRBD1; j_call: TRBJ1-5; clone_size: NA; v_call: TRBV30; cdr3_nt: TGTGCCTGGTCATTCGGGACAGGGGATCAGCCCCAGCATTTT; cdr3_aa: CAWSFGTGDQPQHF
d_call: NA; j_call: TRBJ1-2; clone_size: few; v_call: TRBV28; cdr3_nt: TGTGCCAGCAGCCCCAGTGGTCGACTCCGTAACTATGGCTACACCTTC; cdr3_aa: CASSPSGRLRNYGYTF
d_call: NA; j_call: TRBJ1-1; clone_size: NA; v_call: TRBV5-4; cdr3_nt: TGTGCCAGCAGCTTTGGGCACAGGACACTAACTGAAGCTTTCTTT; cdr3_aa: CASSFGHRTLTEAFF
d_call: TRBD1; j_call: TRBJ2-7; clone_size: NA; v_call: TRBV27; cdr3_nt: TGTGCCAGCAGTCCGTCAACCGGGACAGAGACCTACGAGCAGTACTTC; cdr3_aa: CASSPSTGTETYEQYF